This T cell receptor beta chain was retrieved from a study of CD8 T cells in cerebrospinal fluid in Alzheimer's disease. Study findings and constraints: EBV-specific TCRs in cerebrospinal fluid reportedly do not establish a causal EBV–Alzheimer's link. EBV-specific clones were neither the most expanded nor enriched in Alzheimer's patients.

Concerning this clonotype: Antigen specificity is unknown.

For droplet-based sequencing, live CSF cells were sorted using a live/dead marker. Germline CDR1 is SGHAT and CDR2 is FQNNGV. This CDR3 has 18 residues. TCRdb re-called the 10x single-cell sequencing reads; one entry per CDR3 protein, DNA not given. Recorded for this sample: around 950 distinct CDR3 sequences. The J gene is TRBJ2-5, the V gene TRBV11-2; TCRdb's assignment of TRBD2 cannot be checked, as there is no DNA. The clonotype originates from a human donor in good health. The sample consisted of cerebrospinal fluid. The CDR3 is CASSLIGNRPSRGETQYF.